This passage covers 29 T cell receptor beta chains from one sample sequenced in a study of response to subunit inactivated influenza vaccine. TCRdb re-analysed the RT-PCR reads in MiXCR, keeping a single row per CDR3 protein. The repertoire includes a few hundred thousand distinct CDR3 sequences, 13% to 15% of them detected once, and approximately 12% sits in the top ten. The starting material was PBMCs from blood, obtained 11 to 12 days after vaccination. All receptors derive from a man between 45 and 60 years old who received an inactivated influenza vaccine.

The genes are TRBV10-3 and TRBJ2-1; tentatively, D is TRBD1 (5 bases). The CDR3 is made up of 15 amino acids. Germline CDR1 ENHRY, CDR2 SYGVKD. Trimming stripped 4 bases from V and 6 bases from J, with 16 bases between. CDR3 sequence (DNA): TGTGCCATCAGTGCCACCCAGGGATGGGCCAATGAGCAGTTCTTC. Its translation is CAISATQGWANEQFF.

This clonotype has ten or more counts. The genes are TRBV5-6 and TRBJ2-7; a possible D gene is TRBD1 (6 bases). In germline, CDR1 is SGHDT, CDR2 YYEEEE. CDR3 length: 13 amino acids. V was shortened by 3 bases and J by 4 bases, with 11 bases between the two germline ends. The CDR3 DNA follows: TGTGCCAGCAGCTCCAGGGGTCGGTACGAGCAGTACTTC. Residues: CASSSRGRYEQYF.

A word on this clonotype: This may come from a read error, since a much larger clone is one base off. This likely comes from a read error, as the CDR3 has no conserved phenylalanine or tryptophan at its end. The rearrangement uses TRBV7-8 and TRBJ2-1, with D possibly called TRBD1 or TRBD2 (5 bases each). The CDR3 covers 14 residues. Germline V gene lookup returns CDR1 SGHVS and CDR2 FQNEAQ. V lost 3 bases to trimming and J lost 5 bases, with 11 bases between them. The CDR3 bases are TGTGCCAGCAGCTTGGCCGGGACCAACAATGAGCAGTTCTTA. This codes for CASSLAGTNNEQFL.

This clonotype was seen ten or more times. For the CDR3, the DNA is TGCGCCAGCAGCTTGGCCCCTGCAGGGACCGGGGAGCTGTTTTTT. The encoded protein is CASSLAPAGTGELFF. This chain uses TRBV5-1 with TRBJ2-2, with D maybe TRBD1 (5 bases). CDR3 length: 15 amino acids. Per the germline V gene, CDR1 is SGHRS and CDR2 is YFSETQ. Trimming cost V 0 bases and J 5 bases, with 11 bases left between them.

The gene calls are TRBV7-2 and TRBJ1-2, with a tentative D call TRBD1 (5 bases). With 5 bases removed from V and 8 bases from J, the gap between germline ends came to 18 bases. The CDR3 contains 14 residues. The germline V gene has CDR1 SGHTA and CDR2 FQGNSA. The CDR3 spells CASSVWTAGRGYTF. In nucleotides, the CDR3 is TGTGCCAGCAGCGTATGGACGGCAGGGAGAGGCTACACCTTC.

This clonotype was counted a few times. This chain links TRBV29-1 with TRBJ2-5; unclear D gene. CDR1 and CDR2 from the germline V gene are SQVTM and ANQGSEA. V was cut by 1 base and J by 1 base, with 7 bases left in between. This CDR3 has 13 residues. CDR3 sequence reads: CSVEGRFQETQYF. Written as DNA, the CDR3 is TGCAGCGTTGAAGGTCGGTTCCAAGAGACCCAGTACTTC.

This clonotype occurred a few times. V and J are TRBV5-1 and TRBJ2-1, with TRBD2 matching 10 bases. J lost 3 bases, V lost 4 bases, and 7 bases had no gene match. The CDR3 runs to 16 residues. Germline-derived CDR1 and CDR2 are SGHRS and YFSETQ. Here the CDR3 DNA reads TGCGCCAGCAGCCTCACGGGACTAGCGAACTACAATGAGCAGTTCTTC. Encoded protein: CASSLTGLANYNEQFF.

Only a few counts were recorded for this clonotype. The chain is built from TRBV20-1 and TRBJ1-1; D not certain. This CDR3 region has 11 residues. The ends were cut back, 6 bases at V and 11 bases at J, with 16 bases in the middle. The germline V gene encodes CDR1 DFQATT and CDR2 SNEGSKA (reference sequence). The chain's CDR3 is CSAKDPVKAFF. The CDR3 DNA reads TGCAGTGCCAAAGACCCCGTGAAGGCTTTCTTT.

The rearrangement joins TRBV7-2 to TRBJ2-7; D unresolved. The CDR3 is 15 amino acids. Germline loops: CDR1 SGHTA, CDR2 FQGNSA. Trimming removed 3 bases from V and 3 bases from J, with 15 bases in between. The chain's CDR3 is CASSFNSETYYEQYF. The CDR3, as DNA: TGTGCCAGCAGCTTTAATTCGGAGACCTACTACGAGCAGTACTTC. The complete variable domain, with remaining parts taken from reference TRBV7-2 and TRBJ2-7, reads GAGVSQSPSNKVTEKGKDVELRCDPISGHTALYWYRQSLGQGLEFLIYFQGNSAPDKSGLPSDRFSAERTGGSVSTLTIQRTQQEDSAVYLCASSFNSETYYEQYFGPGTRLTVT.

This clonotype was seen more than once but under ten times. The chain has TRBV5-1 and TRBJ1-2; 7 bases are a match to TRBD1. Germline V CDR1 and CDR2: SGHRS, YFSETQ. V lost 4 bases to trimming and J lost 6 bases; unmatched junction nucleotides: 9. The CDR3 is made up of 14 amino acids. This chain's CDR3 is CASSLTGDSDGYTF. In DNA form, the CDR3 reads TGCGCCAGCAGCCTAACAGGGGATTCCGATGGCTACACCTTC.

This clonotype was detected many times. The chain joins TRBV12-3 or TRBV12-4 to TRBJ2-7, with D possibly being TRBD1 (6 bases). V lost 3 bases and J 0 bases, leaving 12 bases between the germline ends. There are 15 residues in the CDR3. The CDR3 nucleotides are TGTGCCAGCAGTTTTGGGCAGGGGAGCTCCTACGAGCAGTACTTC. This encodes CASSFGQGSSYEQYF.

This chain connects TRBV7-9 to TRBJ2-7; D possibly corresponds to TRBD1 (5 bases). CDR3 length: 16 residues. Germline V gene sequence: CDR1 SEHNR, CDR2 FQNEAQ (reference sequence). The V end lost 5 bases, the J end lost 6 bases, and 23 bases lay between the germline ends. CDR3 loop: CASSLSRTLFGSEQYF. The CDR3 DNA follows: TGTGCCAGCAGCCTATCCCGGACACTTTTCGGGTCCGAGCAGTACTTC.

V and J are TRBV7-9 and TRBJ1-1; D not certain. This CDR3 comprises 14 residues. Germline CDR1 and CDR2: SEHNR and FQNEAQ (reference sequence). Trimming took off 1 base at V and 0 bases at J, with 6 bases between the two ends. Written as DNA, the CDR3 is TGTGCCAGCAGCTTAGTGGCTATGAACACTGAAGCTTTCTTT. This sequence encodes CASSLVAMNTEAFF.

This clonotype occurred a few times. The chain uses TRBV5-1 and TRBJ2-2; the D is unclear. CDR3 size: 16 residues. The germline CDR1 and CDR2 sequences are SGHRS and YFSETQ. V was shortened by 2 bases and J by 1 base, with 12 bases between the two germline ends. The CDR3 spells CASSFQAEVNTGELFF. CDR3 nucleotides: TGCGCCAGCAGCTTCCAGGCCGAGGTGAACACCGGGGAGCTGTTTTTT. Variable domain in full (rest from reference TRBV5-1 and TRBJ2-2): KAGVTQTPRYLIKTRGQQVTLSCSPISGHRSVSWYQQTPGQGLQFLFEYFSETQRNKGNFPGRFSGRQFSNSRSEMNVSTLELGDSALYLCASSFQAEVNTGELFFGEGSRLTVL.

The sample holds many counts of this clonotype. The chain recombines TRBV6-1 with TRBJ1-2, with a weak D call TRBD1 (5 bases). The CDR3 covers 13 residues. Germline V gives CDR1 MNHNS, CDR2 SASEGT. Trimming left V 4 bases short and J 4 bases short, with 10 bases between. The CDR3 bases are TGTGCCAGCAGTGTCAATGGGGGCTATGGCTACACCTTC. This translates into CASSVNGGYGYTF.

This chain connects TRBV4-3 to TRBJ2-3, with D possibly TRBD1 on 5 matching bases. Trimming took 5 bases from V and 7 from J, leaving 13 bases between them. The CDR3 covers 13 residues. Looked up from germline, CDR1 is LGHNA and CDR2 is YSLEER. DNA of the CDR3: TGCGCCAGCAGCACCCAGACAGAGAATACGCAGTATTTT. Translating it yields CASSTQTENTQYF.

The sample holds a few counts of this clonotype. The chain couples TRBV12-3 or TRBV12-4 to TRBJ1-1; 9 nucleotides match TRBD1. The trim removed 3 bases at V and 4 bases at J, leaving 3 bases unmatched. This CDR3 region has 14 residues. CDR3 region: CASSFGTGITEAFF. CDR3 nucleotides: TGTGCCAGCAGTTTTGGGACAGGGATCACTGAAGCTTTCTTT.

This clonotype has at least ten counts. This chain links TRBV5-1 with TRBJ2-3, with D tentatively TRBD2 (6 bases). Per the germline V gene, CDR1 is SGHRS and CDR2 is YFSETQ. The CDR3 contains 16 residues. The V gene lost 4 bases and the J gene lost 0 bases, with 15 bases spanning the gap. The CDR3 reads CASSIRPGTSTDTQYF. DNA for the CDR3: TGCGCCAGCAGCATAAGACCCGGGACTAGCACAGATACGCAGTATTTT.

This clonotype was recorded a few times. The V gene is TRBV12-3 or TRBV12-4, the J gene TRBJ1-2, with D maybe TRBD1 (5 bases). This CDR3 has 13 residues. Trimming removed 8 bases from V and 1 base from J, with 11 bases in between. The CDR3 coding sequence is TGTGCCAGCCGAGGGGCTGATAACTATGGCTACACCTTC. This encodes CASRGADNYGYTF.

The chain combines TRBV4-2 with TRBJ2-2; tentatively, D is TRBD2 (5 bases). The CDR3 spans 16 residues. The germline V gene has CDR1 LGHNA and CDR2 YNFKEQ. V was clipped by 2 bases and J by 1 base, with 11 bases between them. CDR3 DNA sequence: TGTGCCAGCAGCCAATCTTCGGCGGGGAACACCGGGGAGCTGTTTTTT. Amino acid sequence: CASSQSSAGNTGELFF.

In this sample, this clonotype turned up a few times. The rearrangement uses TRBV4-3 and TRBJ2-3; D possibly uses TRBD1 or TRBD2 (6 bases each). The CDR3 is 14 residues long. V lost 1 base, J lost 9 bases, and 14 bases lay in between. In germline, CDR1 is LGHNA, CDR2 YSLEER. CDR3: CASSQGGGGKTQYF. CDR3 in DNA: TGCGCCAGCAGCCAAGGAGGAGGGGGAAAAACGCAGTATTTT.

The chain has TRBV5-1 and TRBJ1-1, with 10 nucleotides matching TRBD1. V dropped 4 bases and J dropped 5; count of bases not matched to a gene: 11. The germline V gene has CDR1 SGHRS and CDR2 YFSETQ. This CDR3 region has 16 residues. CDR3: CASSTPTGTGVTEAFF. For the CDR3, the DNA is TGCGCCAGCAGCACCCCTACCGGGACAGGGGTAACTGAAGCTTTCTTT.

V usage is TRBV7-9 and J usage is TRBJ1-2, with D possibly matching TRBD1 (5 bases). Germline V gene lookup returns CDR1 SEHNR and CDR2 FQNEAQ (reference sequence). V lost 2 bases and J 8 bases, leaving 9 bases between the germline ends. The CDR3 runs 12 residues. The CDR3 region is CASSLPGRGYTF. CDR3 coding DNA: TGTGCCAGCAGCTTACCGGGGCGCGGCTACACCTTC.

The chain employs TRBV30 and TRBJ2-1; no firm D call. Germline-derived CDR1 and CDR2 are GTSNPN and SVGIG (reference sequence). The CDR3 runs to 13 residues. The germline V and J ends were trimmed by 5 bases and 6 bases, with 14 bases remaining between them. DNA for the CDR3: TGTGCCTGGGCCGGGCAAATTGGCAATGAGCAGTTCTTC. Encoded protein: CAWAGQIGNEQFF.

This clonotype was counted once. The rearrangement uses TRBV5-1 and TRBJ1-4; maybe TRBD1 (5 bases). CDR1 SGHRS and CDR2 YFSETQ come from the germline V gene. Between the trimmed V and J ends, which lost 0 bases and 7 bases, there was a span of 13 bases. This CDR3 has 15 residues. The CDR3 is CASSLAPTGGEKLFF. CDR3 nucleotides: TGCGCCAGCAGCTTGGCTCCAACAGGTGGTGAAAAACTGTTTTTT. Full variable domain (rest looked up from reference TRBV5-1 and TRBJ1-4): KAGVTQTPRYLIKTRGQQVTLSCSPISGHRSVSWYQQTPGQGLQFLFEYFSETQRNKGNFPGRFSGRQFSNSRSEMNVSTLELGDSALYLCASSLAPTGGEKLFFGSGTQLSVL.

This clonotype was seen a few times. The chain uses TRBV5-1 and TRBJ2-4, with D possibly being TRBD1 (5 bases). V was cut by 4 bases and J by 2 bases, with 13 bases left in between. The germline V gene has CDR1 SGHRS and CDR2 YFSETQ. The CDR3 sequence is 15 residues long. CDR3 DNA: TGCGCCAGCAGCCCGACAGAGTATACCAAAAACATTCAGTACTTC. Translation: CASSPTEYTKNIQYF.

The chain is built from TRBV10-3 and TRBJ2-5; 7 nucleotides match TRBD1. The CDR3 loop spans 15 amino acids. The germline CDR1 and CDR2 sequences are ENHRY and SYGVKD. With 3 bases clipped from V and 3 bases from J, the junction kept 7 bases outside the gene matches. CDR3 bases: TGTGCCATCAGTGATTACCAGGGGGTGAAAGAGACCCAGTACTTC. Amino acid sequence: CAISDYQGVKETQYF.

V gene TRBV4-2 combines with J gene TRBJ1-1; possible D gene TRBD1, 5 bases. Trimming cost V 1 base and J 8 bases, with 11 bases left between them. CDR1 and CDR2 (germline): LGHNA, YNFKEQ. CDR3 length equals 13 residues. CDR3 residues: CASSQGWGMEAFF. In DNA, the CDR3 is TGTGCCAGCAGCCAAGGATGGGGCATGGAAGCTTTCTTT.

The chain has TRBV27 and TRBJ2-3; no clear D. Germline loops: CDR1 MNHEY, CDR2 SMNVEV (reference sequence). The CDR3 contains 13 residues. Trimming stripped 6 bases from V and 2 bases from J, with 9 bases between. As DNA, the CDR3 is TGTGCCAGCAGACAACCCGCCACAGATACGCAGTATTTT. Protein: CASRQPATDTQYF.